This passage covers 19 T cell receptor beta chains from one sample sequenced in a study of cytomegalovirus exposure and HLA in healthy donors. The PCR was carried out with 60 Vbeta primers and 13 Jbeta primers. Profiling relied on immunoSEQ multiplex PCR, and the TCRdb table lists in-frame clones only, not all of them. Of 100,000 to 150,000 clones in the sample, around 77% were seen once. Sequencing was performed on PBMCs. The receptor set was obtained from a woman in her forties in good health and CMV-seropositive.

V is TRBV28 and J is TRBJ2-2, with 11 bases identical to TRBD1. With V trimmed by 6 bases and J by 7 bases, 4 bases remained unmatched. This CDR3 is 14 amino acids long. Germline V gene data show CDR1 as MDHEN and CDR2 as SYDVKM. CDR3 residues: CASRRTGGYGELFF. The CDR3 coding sequence is TGTGCCAGCAGACGGACAGGGGGCTACGGGGAGCTGTTTTTT.

The J gene is TRBJ2-3, the V gene TRBV29-1; TRBD2 agrees at 10 bases. This CDR3 has 15 amino acids. Per the germline V gene, CDR1 is SQVTM and CDR2 is ANQGSEA. J gave up 6 bases and V 1 base, and 7 bases lay outside the gene matches. The CDR3 here is CSVEAPSGSSDTQYF. The CDR3 DNA is TGCAGCGTTGAAGCGCCTAGCGGGAGTTCGGATACGCAGTATTTT.

This clone has only a few counts. This chain uses TRBV19 with TRBJ1-1; 9 bases are shared with TRBD1. Germline loops: CDR1 LNHDA, CDR2 SQIVND (reference sequence). This CDR3 has 14 amino acids. With 5 bases clipped from V and 4 bases from J, the junction kept 5 bases outside the gene matches. CDR3 coding DNA: TGTGCCAGTAGTGGACAGGGGTGGGCCACTGAAGCTTTCTTT. The encoded protein is CASSGQGWATEAFF.

This rearrangement joins TRBV11-1 to TRBJ1-1, with TRBD1 as a possible D gene (6 bases). Per germline, CDR1 SGHAT and CDR2 FQDESV (reference sequence). This CDR3 comprises 14 residues. Trimming shortened V by 0 bases and J by 5 bases, and 10 bases separated the two germline ends. The CDR3 DNA reads TGTGCCAGCAGCTTAGCGGAGGGGGGGACTGAAGCTTTCTTT. This encodes CASSLAEGGTEAFF.

There are a few counts of this clone. This chain connects TRBV5-6 to TRBJ1-4; the D gene is possibly TRBD1 (5 bases). Germline lookup yields CDR1 SGHDT and CDR2 YYEEEE. Trimming removed 6 bases from V and 0 bases from J, with 15 bases in between. This CDR3 region has 16 residues. The chain's CDR3 is CASTRGMGPTNEKLFF. As DNA, the CDR3 is TGTGCCAGCACCCGCGGGATGGGGCCAACTAATGAAAAACTGTTTTTT.

The chain joins TRBV18 to TRBJ2-3; TRBD2 aligns across 9 bases. The J segment lost 5 bases and the V segment lost 1 base, leaving 16 bases of the junction unmatched. The CDR3 sequence is 19 residues long. CDR1 is KGHSH and CDR2 is LQKENI in the germline V gene. CDR3 amino acids: CASSPRPSEGGRAQDTQYF. As DNA, the CDR3 is TGTGCCAGCTCACCACGCCCGAGTGAGGGCGGGAGGGCCCAAGATACGCAGTATTTT.

The chain has TRBV2 and TRBJ1-2, with D perhaps matching TRBD1 (6 bases). The germline V gene has CDR1 SNHLY and CDR2 FYNNEI. Trimming stripped 7 bases from V and 8 bases from J, with 20 bases between. The CDR3 is made up of 14 amino acids. CDR3 sequence: CASNRGADGMGYTF. The CDR3 nucleotides read TGTGCCAGCAACCGGGGGGCAGACGGTATGGGCTACACCTTC.

This clone came up a few times. This sequence joins TRBV4-1 and TRBJ2-2; 11 bases fit TRBD1. V gave up 0 bases and J gave up 6 bases; unmatched junction bases: 6. The CDR3 is 17 amino acids. The germline V gene encodes CDR1 MGHRA and CDR2 YSYEKL. The CDR3 region is CASSQERGQGAAGELFF. The CDR3 DNA sequence: TGCGCCAGCAGCCAAGAGAGAGGACAGGGGGCAGCCGGGGAGCTGTTTTTT.

The chain uses TRBV9 and TRBJ2-2, with TRBD2 identical over 8 bases. The CDR3 extends over 15 amino acids. The ends lost 0 bases at V and 6 bases at J; junction bases unmatched: 4. Germline assignment: CDR1 SGDLS and CDR2 YYNGEE. As DNA, the CDR3 is TGTGCCAGCAGCGTAGGAGCGGGAGTATCCGGGGAGCTGTTTTTT. Translated, it gives CASSVGAGVSGELFF.

The genes are TRBV19 and TRBJ1-2; 7 nucleotides agree with TRBD1. Germline V gene sequence: CDR1 LNHDA, CDR2 SQIVND (reference sequence). The CDR3 has 14 residues. The junction had 9 bases not matched to a gene; V was cut back by 7 bases and J by 4 bases. The CDR3 protein is CASKRDSKGYGYTF. CDR3 sequence (DNA): TGTGCCAGTAAACGGGACAGTAAGGGCTATGGCTACACCTTC. Full variable domain (rest looked up from reference TRBV19 and TRBJ1-2): DGGITQSPKYLFRKEGQNVTLSCEQNLNHDAMYWYRQDPGQGLRLIYYSQIVNDFQKGDIAEGYSVSREKKESFPLTVTSAQKNPTAFYLCASKRDSKGYGYTFGSGTRLTVV.

Only a few counts were recorded for this clone. Here the CDR3 reads CASSHPGSQETQYF. The CDR3 DNA follows: TGTGCCAGCAGTCACCCCGGGAGCCAAGAGACCCAGTACTTC. The chain couples TRBV25-1 to TRBJ2-5; weak D call: TRBD2 (6 bases). The CDR3 covers 14 residues. Germline CDR1 and CDR2: MGHDK and SYGVNS. The V end lost 5 bases, the J end lost 1 base, and 11 bases lay between the germline ends. The full variable domain, in which reference TRBV25-1 and TRBJ2-5 provide the parts outside the CDR3, is EADIYQTPRYLVIGTGKKITLECSQTMGHDKMYWYQQDPGMELHLIHYSYGVNSTEKGDLSSESTVSRIRTEHFPLTLESARPSHTSQYLCASSHPGSQETQYFGPGTRLLVL.

V is TRBV28 and J is TRBJ2-7; tentative D call: TRBD1 (6 bases). CDR1 MDHEN and CDR2 SYDVKM come from the germline V gene. The CDR3 contains 14 residues. The V end was cut by 7 bases, the J end by 5 bases, with 18 bases between. Written as DNA, the CDR3 is TGTGCCAGCATGGAGAGAACAGGGCGGAACGAGCAGTACTTC. Residues: CASMERTGRNEQYF.

Of note for this clone: The junction does not match germline at one end; this may be a read error. The rearrangement links TRBV7-9 to TRBJ2-1; maybe TRBD2 (6 bases). The CDR3 contains 18 residues. Germline V gene lookup returns CDR1 SEHNR and CDR2 FQNEAQ (reference sequence). CDR3 nucleotides: TGTTCCAGCAGCTTATCCCCCTTCGGGGCGGGAACCTACAATGAGCAGTTCTTC. It codes for CSSSLSPFGAGTYNEQFF.

This chain connects TRBV30 to TRBJ2-7; 7 bases map to TRBD2. Trimming cost V 2 bases and J 4 bases; bases outside gene matches: 20. This CDR3 region has 18 residues. Germline loops: CDR1 GTSNPN, CDR2 SVGIG (reference sequence). In nucleotides, the CDR3 is TGTGCCTGGAGTCGGGACCACGGGGCGGGAGAGTCGATGTACGAGCAGTACTTC. Its protein is CAWSRDHGAGESMYEQYF. The whole variable domain, filled in from reference TRBV30 and TRBJ2-7, reads SQTIHQWPATLVQPVGSPLSLECTVEGTSNPNLYWYRQAAGRGLQLLFYSVGIGQISSEVPQNLSASRPQDRQFILSSKKLLLSDSGFYLCAWSRDHGAGESMYEQYFGPGTRLTVT.

On this clone itself: At one end, the junction sequence differs from germline, possibly due to a read error. The gene calls are TRBV30 and TRBJ1-2; 8 positions agree with TRBD1. The CDR3 consists of 15 residues. The germline gives CDR1 GTSNPN, CDR2 SVGIG (reference sequence). The CDR3: CAWSHPGTGDYVYTF. Written as DNA, the CDR3 is TGTGCCTGGAGTCACCCCGGGACAGGAGACTATGTCTACACCTTC.

This clone was recorded only once. The chain joins TRBV18 to TRBJ2-1, with 9 bases fitting TRBD1. The trim removed 3 bases at V and 9 bases at J, leaving 15 bases unmatched. The CDR3 totals 17 residues. The germline V gene has CDR1 KGHSH and CDR2 LQKENI. CDR3 residues: CASSPGQGGGASSEQFF. For the CDR3, the DNA is TGTGCCAGCTCACCGGGACAGGGAGGAGGGGCCTCAAGTGAGCAGTTCTTC.

This chain joins TRBV7-3 and TRBJ2-2; 8 nucleotides match TRBD1. The junction had 6 bases not matched to a gene; V was cut back by 11 bases and J by 1 base. There are 14 residues in the CDR3. CDR1 is SGHTA, CDR2 FQGTGA, per germline. The CDR3 spells CASRTGRNTGELFF. The CDR3 nucleotides read TGTGCCTCCCGGACAGGGCGGAACACCGGGGAGCTGTTTTTT.

The V gene is TRBV7-7, the J gene TRBJ1-5; D is ambiguous. V was shortened by 5 bases and J by 5 bases, with 10 bases between the two germline ends. Per the germline V gene, CDR1 is SSHAT and CDR2 is FNYEAQ (reference sequence). The CDR3 covers 13 residues. CDR3 sequence: CASSLKPDQPQHF. The CDR3 nucleotides are TGTGCCAGCAGCCTAAAACCTGATCAGCCCCAGCATTTT.

The genes are TRBV6-6 and TRBJ2-2; TRBD2 might be the D (5 bases). The CDR3 runs to 13 residues. Between the trimmed V and J ends, which lost 7 bases and 2 bases, there was a span of 8 bases. Germline loops: CDR1 MNHNY, CDR2 SVGAGI (reference sequence). The DNA of the CDR3 is TGTGCCAGCAATGGACTTAACACCGGGGAGCTGTTTTTT. Protein product: CASNGLNTGELFF.